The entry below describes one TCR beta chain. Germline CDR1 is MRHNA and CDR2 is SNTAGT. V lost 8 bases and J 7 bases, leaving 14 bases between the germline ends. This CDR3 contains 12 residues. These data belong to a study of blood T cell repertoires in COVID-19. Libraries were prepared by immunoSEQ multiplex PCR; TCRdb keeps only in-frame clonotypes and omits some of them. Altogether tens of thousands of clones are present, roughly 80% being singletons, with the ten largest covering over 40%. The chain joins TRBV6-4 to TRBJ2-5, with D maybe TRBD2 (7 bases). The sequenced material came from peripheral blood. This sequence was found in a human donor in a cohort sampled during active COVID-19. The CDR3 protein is CASRRGASTQYF. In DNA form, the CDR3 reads TGTGCCAGCCGTCGGGGGGCCTCGACCCAGTACTTC.